The T cell receptor beta chain described here comes from a study of patients and donors after allogeneic stem cell transplantation. TCRdb recomputed calls from the RT-PCR reads with MiXCR, one row per CDR3 protein. The sample gives 25,000 to 40,000 distinct CDR3 sequences, 37% of which show up once; over 60% is in the top ten. V lost 4 bases, J lost 0 bases, and 8 bases lay in between. The CDR3 runs to 15 residues. CDR1 is SGHRS, CDR2 YFSETQ, per germline. The V gene is TRBV5-1, the J gene TRBJ2-6; no reliable D call. The sequenced material came from blood, either unsorted or a sorted T cell fraction (not recorded which). The receptor was isolated from a human donor who was either an allogeneic HSCT recipient or a stem cell or donor lymphocyte infusion donor (not recorded which). It is not recorded whose cells these are; they may come from a transplant donor. The CDR3 reads CASSAAVSGANVLTF. Here the CDR3 DNA reads TGCGCCAGCAGCGCGGCGGTCTCTGGGGCCAACGTCCTGACTTTC.